What follows is one TCR beta chain and its context. No antigen is known for it. V was pared by 7 bases and J by 4 bases, with 10 bases between. In germline, CDR1 is WSHSY, CDR2 SAAADI. There are 13 residues in the CDR3. The data originate from a study of T cell clones after liver transplantation. Looking at the study overall: Post-transplant blood was tracked for graft-donor-reactive T cell clones identified in a pre-transplant mixed lymphocyte reaction. Study-wide results and limits: Compared with third party-reactive sequences, donor-reactive ones declined more, independent of withdrawal success.

The assay was immunoSEQ multiplex PCR, and TCRdb's table has in-frame clones only and misses some. Of some 110,000 clones in the sample, just over 90% are singletons; the top ten hold 0.83%. The source material was CD4+ T cells from blood, sampled 12 months after liver transplant. This chain connects TRBV10-2 to TRBJ2-2, with D possibly TRBD2 on 6 matching bases. The sequence was obtained from a human patient who received a liver transplant. The graft donor may have contributed some T cells. CDR3 amino acids: CASKKGGTGELFF. CDR3 DNA sequence: TGCGCCAGCAAGAAGGGAGGCACCGGGGAGCTGTTTTTT.